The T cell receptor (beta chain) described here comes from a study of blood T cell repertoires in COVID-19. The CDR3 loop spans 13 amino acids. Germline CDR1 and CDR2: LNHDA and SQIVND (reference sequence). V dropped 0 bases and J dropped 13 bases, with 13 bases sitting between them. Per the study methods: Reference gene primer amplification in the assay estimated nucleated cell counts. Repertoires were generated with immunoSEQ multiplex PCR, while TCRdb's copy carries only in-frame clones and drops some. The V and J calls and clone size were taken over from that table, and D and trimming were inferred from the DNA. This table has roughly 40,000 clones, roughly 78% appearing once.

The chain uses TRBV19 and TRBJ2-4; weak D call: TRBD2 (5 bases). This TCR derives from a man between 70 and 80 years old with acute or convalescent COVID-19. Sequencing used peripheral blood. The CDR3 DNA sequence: TGTGCCAGTAGTATAGATCGTCTAGCTTGGCAGTACTTC. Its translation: CASSIDRLAWQYF.